These 4 T cell receptor beta chains originate from one sample sequenced in a study of T cells in Graves' hyperthyroidism and ophthalmopathy. Amplified regions were TCR beta CDR3 sequences from RNA transcripts. During a first-round RT-PCR of the TCR CDR3, the HTBI primer set was used. A single record per CDR3 protein comes from TCRdb applying MiXCR to the multiplex PCR reads. The sample has some 50,000 distinct CDR3 sequences; approximately 50% are singletons. The sample comprised peripheral blood or thyroid tissue (not recorded which). These receptors all come from a man between 18 and 29 years old with Graves' hyperthyroidism.

Details on this clonotype: Germline is not matched at one junction end, which may reflect a read error. The rearrangement uses TRBV7-2 and TRBJ2-5, with 7 bases that match TRBD1. CDR3 length equals 14 residues. The germline V gene has CDR1 SGHTA and CDR2 FQGNSA. This CDR3 reads CASSPRDSQETQYF. CDR3 sequence (DNA): TGCGCCAGCAGCCCTCGGGACAGCCAAGAGACCCAGTACTTC.

This chain connects TRBV2 to TRBJ1-2, with D uncertain. V was pared by 6 bases and J by 2 bases, with 13 bases between. The CDR3 spans 14 residues. Germline V gene lookup returns CDR1 SNHLY and CDR2 FYNNEI. As DNA, the CDR3 is TGTGCCAGCAGCGTTGGACTCTCGAACTATGGCTACACCTTC. Translating gives CASSVGLSNYGYTF.

This clonotype was seen ten or more times. The chain employs TRBV7-2 and TRBJ1-2, with a tentative D call TRBD1 (5 bases). This CDR3 comprises 15 residues. Germline V gene data show CDR1 as SGHTA and CDR2 as FQGNSA. The ends were cut back, 5 bases at V and 5 bases at J, with 18 bases in the middle. The CDR3 protein is CASSRFGDREYGYTF. CDR3 sequence (DNA): TGTGCCAGCAGCCGATTTGGAGACAGAGAGTATGGCTACACCTTC.

The genes are TRBV2 and TRBJ1-2; tentatively, D is TRBD1 (5 bases). This CDR3 comprises 12 residues. Trimming took off 9 bases at V and 4 bases at J, with 12 bases between the two ends. In germline, CDR1 is SNHLY, CDR2 FYNNEI. CDR3 amino acids: CARRDGSYGYTF. CDR3 DNA: TGTGCCAGGAGGGACGGCTCCTATGGCTACACCTTC.